The source of this T cell receptor (beta chain) is a study of cytotoxic CD8 clonotypes in ibrutinib-treated CLL. TCRdb's copy holds only in-frame clones and misses some; the assay was immunoSEQ multiplex PCR. The table includes 55,000 to 80,000 clones, 75% to 95% detected once. Study-wide results and caveats: Public clonotypes, found uncommonly, either contracted or stayed stable on treatment.

The ends lost 3 bases at V and 8 bases at J; junction bases unmatched: 10. The CDR3 is 16 residues long. Germline V gene lookup returns CDR1 SGHAT and CDR2 FQNNGV. In regard to this clone: No antigen is known for it.

This sequence originates from a human donor with chronic lymphocytic leukemia. This specimen was PBMCs, taken after 12 months of ibrutinib treatment. The rearrangement links TRBV11-2 to TRBJ2-1; 10 nucleotides line up with TRBD1. CDR3 nucleotide sequence: TGTGCCAGCAGCTTCCGACCGGGACAGGGGTCCGATGAGCAGTTCTTC. This codes for CASSFRPGQGSDEQFF.